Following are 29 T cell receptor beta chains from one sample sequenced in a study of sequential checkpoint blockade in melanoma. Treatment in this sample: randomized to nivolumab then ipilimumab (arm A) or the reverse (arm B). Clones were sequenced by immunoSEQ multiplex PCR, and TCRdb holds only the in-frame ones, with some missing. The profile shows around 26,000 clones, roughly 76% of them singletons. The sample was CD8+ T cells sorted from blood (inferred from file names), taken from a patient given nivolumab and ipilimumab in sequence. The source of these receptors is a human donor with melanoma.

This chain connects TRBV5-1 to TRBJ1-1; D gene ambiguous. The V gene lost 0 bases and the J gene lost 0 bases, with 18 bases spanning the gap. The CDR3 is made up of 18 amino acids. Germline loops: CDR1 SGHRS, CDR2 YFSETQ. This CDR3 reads CASSLELGETVVNTEAFF. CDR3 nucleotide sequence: TGCGCCAGCAGCTTGGAATTGGGAGAGACGGTCGTGAACACTGAAGCTTTCTTT.

DNA for the CDR3: TGTGCCAGCAGCCGAGAGGTCGGGGTAGCTAACTATGGCTACACCTTC. This codes for CASSREVGVANYGYTF. The chain carries TRBV5-4 and TRBJ1-2, with D unresolved. V gave up 4 bases and J gave up 0 bases, with 16 bases separating them. Germline V gene sequence: CDR1 SGHNT, CDR2 YYREEE (reference sequence). This CDR3 is 16 amino acids long.

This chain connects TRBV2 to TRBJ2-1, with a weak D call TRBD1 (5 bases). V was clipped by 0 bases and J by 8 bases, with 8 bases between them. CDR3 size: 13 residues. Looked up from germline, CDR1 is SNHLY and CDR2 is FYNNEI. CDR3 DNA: TGTGCCAGCAGTGAAGCAGGGGCTGATGAGCAGTTCTTC. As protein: CASSEAGADEQFF.

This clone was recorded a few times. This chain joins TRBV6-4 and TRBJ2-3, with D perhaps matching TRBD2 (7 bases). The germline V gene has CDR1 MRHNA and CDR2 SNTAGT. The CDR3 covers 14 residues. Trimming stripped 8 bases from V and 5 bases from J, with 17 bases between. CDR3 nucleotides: TGTGCCAGCGCACGAGGGGGGGGAGGAGATACGCAGTATTTT. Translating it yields CASARGGGGDTQYF.

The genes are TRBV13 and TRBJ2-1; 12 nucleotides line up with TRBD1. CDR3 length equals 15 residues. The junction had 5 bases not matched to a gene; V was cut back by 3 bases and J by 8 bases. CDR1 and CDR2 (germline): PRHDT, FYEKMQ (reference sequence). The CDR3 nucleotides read TGTGCCAGCAGCTTCGGGACAGGGGGCTTAGATGAGCAGTTCTTC. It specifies CASSFGTGGLDEQFF.

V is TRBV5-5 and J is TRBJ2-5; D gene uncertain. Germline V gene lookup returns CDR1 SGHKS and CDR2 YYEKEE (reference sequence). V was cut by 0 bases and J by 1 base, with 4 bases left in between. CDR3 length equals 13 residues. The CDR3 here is CASSLVVQETQYF. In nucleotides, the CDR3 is TGTGCCAGCAGCTTGGTCGTCCAAGAGACCCAGTACTTC.

CDR3 nucleotide sequence: TGTGCCAGCAGGCTACGTGGGGGGGGGTGCTATGGCTACACCTTC. Translated, it gives CASRLRGGGCYGYTF. The J gene is TRBJ1-2, the V gene TRBV14, with a tentative D call TRBD1 (5 bases). The CDR3 contains 15 residues. The V gene's germline CDR1 is SGHDN and CDR2 FVKESK. Trimming shortened V by 6 bases and J by 4 bases, and 18 bases separated the two germline ends.

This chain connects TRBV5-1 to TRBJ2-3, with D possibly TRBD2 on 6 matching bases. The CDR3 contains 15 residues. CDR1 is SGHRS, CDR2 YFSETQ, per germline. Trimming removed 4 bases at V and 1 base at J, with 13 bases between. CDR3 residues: CASSPGDFGTDTQYF. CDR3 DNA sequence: TGCGCCAGCAGCCCGGGGGACTTCGGCACAGATACGCAGTATTTT.

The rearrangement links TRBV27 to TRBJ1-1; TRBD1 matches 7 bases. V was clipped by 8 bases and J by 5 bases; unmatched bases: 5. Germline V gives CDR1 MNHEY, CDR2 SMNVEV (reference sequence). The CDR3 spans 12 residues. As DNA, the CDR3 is TGTGCCAGCGGACAGGACGGGACTGAAGCTTTCTTT. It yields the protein CASGQDGTEAFF.

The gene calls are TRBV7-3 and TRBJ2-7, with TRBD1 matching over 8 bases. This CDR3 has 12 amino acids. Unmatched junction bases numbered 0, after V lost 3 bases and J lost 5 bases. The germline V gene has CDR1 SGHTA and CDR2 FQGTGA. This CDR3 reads CASSLTGDEQYF. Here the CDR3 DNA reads TGTGCCAGCAGCTTGACAGGGGACGAGCAGTACTTC.

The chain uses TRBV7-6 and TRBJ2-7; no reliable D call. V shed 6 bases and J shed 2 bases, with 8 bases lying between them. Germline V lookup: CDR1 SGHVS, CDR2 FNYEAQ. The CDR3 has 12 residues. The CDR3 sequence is CASRGRTYEQYF. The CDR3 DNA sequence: TGTGCCAGCAGGGGCCGGACCTACGAGCAGTACTTC.

In DNA, the CDR3 is TGCGCCAGCAGCCAAGAAGGGACACAGCGGGAGACCCAGTACTTC. Its translation: CASSQEGTQRETQYF. The chain combines TRBV4-3 with TRBJ2-5, with D tentatively TRBD1 (6 bases). The CDR3 consists of 15 residues. Germline values: CDR1 LGHNA, CDR2 YSLEER. V lost 0 bases to trimming and J lost 5 bases, with 13 bases between them.

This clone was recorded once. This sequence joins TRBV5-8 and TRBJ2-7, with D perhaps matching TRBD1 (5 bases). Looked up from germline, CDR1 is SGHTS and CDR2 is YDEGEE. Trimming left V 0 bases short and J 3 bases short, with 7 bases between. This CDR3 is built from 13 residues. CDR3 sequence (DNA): TGTGCCAGCAGCTTGGGGGGCGGCTACGAGCAGTACTTC. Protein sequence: CASSLGGGYEQYF.

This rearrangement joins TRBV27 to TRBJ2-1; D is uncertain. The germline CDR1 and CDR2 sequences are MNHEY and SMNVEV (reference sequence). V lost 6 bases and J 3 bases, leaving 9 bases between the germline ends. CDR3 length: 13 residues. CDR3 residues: CASSPGDYNEQFF. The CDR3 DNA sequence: TGTGCCAGCAGCCCCGGAGACTACAATGAGCAGTTCTTC.

The CDR3 nucleotides read TGTGCCAGCAGCGTAGCGGCGACACAAGCCTTTGAGACCTACGAGCAGTACTTC. As protein: CASSVAATQAFETYEQYF. The chain uses TRBV9 and TRBJ2-7, with D uncertain. The CDR3 runs to 18 residues. Germline CDR1 is SGDLS and CDR2 is YYNGEE. V lost 0 bases and J 2 bases, leaving 21 bases between the germline ends. Drawing the rest from reference TRBV9 and TRBJ2-7, the complete variable domain is DSGVTQTPKHLITATGQRVTLRCSPRSGDLSVYWYQQSLDQGLQFLIQYYNGEERAKGNILERFSAQQFPDLHSELNLSSLELGDSALYFCASSVAATQAFETYEQYFGPGTRLTVT.

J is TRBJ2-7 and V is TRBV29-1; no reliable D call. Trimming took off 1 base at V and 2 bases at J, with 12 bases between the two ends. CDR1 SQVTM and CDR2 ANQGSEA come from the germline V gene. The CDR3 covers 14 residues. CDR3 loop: CSVEVADLAYEQYF. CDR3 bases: TGCAGCGTTGAAGTGGCAGATCTAGCCTACGAGCAGTACTTC.

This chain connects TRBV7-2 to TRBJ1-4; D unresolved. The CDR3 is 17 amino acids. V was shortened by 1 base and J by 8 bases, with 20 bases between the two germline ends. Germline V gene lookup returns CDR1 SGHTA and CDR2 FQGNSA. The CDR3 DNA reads TGTGCCAGCAGCTTAGGATTAACCAGGCCCCCGAAGGAAAAACTGTTTTTT. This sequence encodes CASSLGLTRPPKEKLFF.

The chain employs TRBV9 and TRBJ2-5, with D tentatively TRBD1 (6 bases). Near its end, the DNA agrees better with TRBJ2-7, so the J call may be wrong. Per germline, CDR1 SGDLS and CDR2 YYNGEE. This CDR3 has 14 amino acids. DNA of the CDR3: TGTGCCAGCAGCGTAGGTACAGGGACCTACGAGCAGTACTTC. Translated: CASSVGTGTYEQYF.

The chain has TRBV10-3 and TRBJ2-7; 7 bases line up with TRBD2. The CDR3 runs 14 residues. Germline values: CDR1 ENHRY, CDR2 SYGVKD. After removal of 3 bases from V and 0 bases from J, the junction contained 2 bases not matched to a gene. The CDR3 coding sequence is TGTGCCATCAGTGACCGGGACTACTCCTACGAGCAGTACTTC. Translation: CAISDRDYSYEQYF.

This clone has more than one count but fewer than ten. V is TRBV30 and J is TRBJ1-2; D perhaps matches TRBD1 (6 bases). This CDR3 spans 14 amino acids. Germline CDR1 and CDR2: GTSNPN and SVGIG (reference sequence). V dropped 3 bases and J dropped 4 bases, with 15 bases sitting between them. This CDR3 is CAWSFGTKTYGYTF. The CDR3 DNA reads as TGTGCCTGGAGCTTTGGGACAAAGACCTATGGCTACACCTTC.

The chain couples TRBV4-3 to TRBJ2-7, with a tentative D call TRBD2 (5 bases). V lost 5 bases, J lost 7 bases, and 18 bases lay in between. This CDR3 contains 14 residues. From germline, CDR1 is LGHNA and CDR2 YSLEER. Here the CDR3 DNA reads TGCGCCAGCAGCATAAGTCAGAGGGTTGCGGAGCAGTACTTC. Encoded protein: CASSISQRVAEQYF.

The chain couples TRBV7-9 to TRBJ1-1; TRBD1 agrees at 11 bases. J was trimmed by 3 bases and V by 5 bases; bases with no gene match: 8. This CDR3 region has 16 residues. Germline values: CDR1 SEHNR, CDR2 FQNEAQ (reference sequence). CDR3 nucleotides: TGTGCCAGCAGCGATAGGACAGGGGGCGAGGACACTGAAGCTTTCTTT. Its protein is CASSDRTGGEDTEAFF.

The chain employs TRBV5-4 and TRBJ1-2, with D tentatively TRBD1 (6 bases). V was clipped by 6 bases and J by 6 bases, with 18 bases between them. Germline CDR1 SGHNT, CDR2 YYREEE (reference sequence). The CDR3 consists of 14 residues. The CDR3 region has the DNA TGTGCCAGCATCCCCCAGGGACATCAAGATGGCTACACCTTC. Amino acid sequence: CASIPQGHQDGYTF.

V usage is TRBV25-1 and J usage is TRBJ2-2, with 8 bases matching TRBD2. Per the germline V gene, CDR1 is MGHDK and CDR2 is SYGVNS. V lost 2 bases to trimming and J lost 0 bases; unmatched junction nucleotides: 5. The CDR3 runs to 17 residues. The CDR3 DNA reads TGTGCCAGCAGTGAACCGGGACTAGGAGCGAACACCGGGGAGCTGTTTTTT. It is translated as CASSEPGLGANTGELFF.

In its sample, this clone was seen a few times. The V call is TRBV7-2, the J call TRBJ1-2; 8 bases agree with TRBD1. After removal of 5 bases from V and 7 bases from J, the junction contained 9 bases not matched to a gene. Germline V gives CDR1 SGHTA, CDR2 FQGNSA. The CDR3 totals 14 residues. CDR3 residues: CASSRDRRKAGYTF. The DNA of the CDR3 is TGTGCCAGCAGCCGGGACAGGCGGAAGGCTGGCTACACCTTC.

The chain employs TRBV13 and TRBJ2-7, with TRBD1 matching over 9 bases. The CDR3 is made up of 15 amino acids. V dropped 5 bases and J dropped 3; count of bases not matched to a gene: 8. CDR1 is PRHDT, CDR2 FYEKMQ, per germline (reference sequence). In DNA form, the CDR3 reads TGTGCCAGCAGCCCCCGCCGGGACAGGGACTACGAGCAGTACTTC. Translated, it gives CASSPRRDRDYEQYF.

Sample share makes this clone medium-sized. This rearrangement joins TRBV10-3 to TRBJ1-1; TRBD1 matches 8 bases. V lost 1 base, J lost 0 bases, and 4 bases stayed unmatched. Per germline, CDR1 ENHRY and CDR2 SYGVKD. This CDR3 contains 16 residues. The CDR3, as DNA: TGTGCCATCAGTGAGTTATTACAGGGGGTGAACACTGAAGCTTTCTTT. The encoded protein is CAISELLQGVNTEAFF.

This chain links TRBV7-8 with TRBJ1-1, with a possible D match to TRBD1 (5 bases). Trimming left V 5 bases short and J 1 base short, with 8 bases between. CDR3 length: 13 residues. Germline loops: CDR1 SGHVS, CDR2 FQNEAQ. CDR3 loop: CASSSGANTEAFF. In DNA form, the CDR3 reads TGTGCCAGCAGCAGTGGGGCGAACACTGAAGCTTTCTTT.

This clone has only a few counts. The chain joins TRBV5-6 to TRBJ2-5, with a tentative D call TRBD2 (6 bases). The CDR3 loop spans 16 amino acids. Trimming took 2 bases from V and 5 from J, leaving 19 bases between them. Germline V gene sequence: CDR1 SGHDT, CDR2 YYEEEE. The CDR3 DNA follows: TGTGCCAGCAGCTTTAGGGGTGGGAGGTTAAAGGAGACCCAGTACTTC. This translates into CASSFRGGRLKETQYF.